The 13 T cell receptor beta chains in this list originate from one sample, sequenced in a study of PD-1 blockade in classical Hodgkin lymphoma. Time point here: cycle 4 day 1 (C4D1), after more than 5 weeks of nivolumab. Every patient had relapsed following autologous stem cell transplantation, and cohorts differed in brentuximab vedotin exposure. Method: immunoSEQ multiplex PCR; TCRdb's copy keeps in-frame clones and lacks some. The sample includes approximately 84,000 clones, about 83% seen only once; the top ten take 15% to 20%. The sample was peripheral blood mononuclear cells (PBMCs), taken before the fourth cycle of nivolumab. The receptors shown here come from a human donor with classical Hodgkin lymphoma.

The rearrangement joins TRBV30 to TRBJ2-6; the D is unclear. Trimming removed 4 bases at V and 0 bases at J, with 13 bases between. CDR1 is GTSNPN, CDR2 SVGIG, per germline (reference sequence). This CDR3 contains 16 residues. DNA for the CDR3: TGTGCCTGGAAGCGCCAGTGGAGCTCTGGGGCCAACGTCCTGACTTTC. Amino acid sequence: CAWKRQWSSGANVLTF.

The chain recombines TRBV28 with TRBJ1-1, with unresolved D. Germline V CDR1 and CDR2: MDHEN, SYDVKM. V lost 7 bases and J lost 1, with 7 bases in between. The CDR3 consists of 12 residues. The DNA of the CDR3 is TGTGCCAGCACCTTGGGGAACACTGAAGCTTTCTTT. Its translation: CASTLGNTEAFF. The complete variable domain, with remaining parts taken from reference TRBV28 and TRBJ1-1, reads DVKVTQSSRYLVKRTGEKVFLECVQDMDHENMFWYRQDPGLGLRLIYFSYDVKMKEKGDIPEGYSVSREKKERFSLILESASTNQTSMYLCASTLGNTEAFFGQGTRLTVV.

The gene calls are TRBV5-1 and TRBJ2-1; TRBD2 agrees at 13 bases. The junction had 7 bases not matched to a gene; V was cut back by 7 bases and J by 0 bases. CDR3 length: 17 residues. Looked up from germline, CDR1 is SGHRS and CDR2 is YFSETQ. The CDR3 DNA follows: TGCGCCAGCGGACAACTAGCGGGAGGGCCCTCCTACAATGAGCAGTTCTTC. Translation gives CASGQLAGGPSYNEQFF.

This chain joins TRBV5-1 and TRBJ1-5, with 8 bases identical to TRBD1. With 4 bases clipped from V and 6 bases from J, the junction kept 6 bases outside the gene matches. The CDR3 loop spans 14 amino acids. Germline lookup yields CDR1 SGHRS and CDR2 YFSETQ. CDR3 bases: TGCGCCAGCAGCCCCGGACAGGGTGGTCAGCCCCAGCATTTT. It codes for CASSPGQGGQPQHF.

V and J are TRBV5-1 and TRBJ2-3; 7 nucleotides line up with TRBD2. Losses at the gene ends were 5 bases for V and 2 bases for J; bases not matched to a gene: 8. The CDR3 has 15 amino acids. Germline V gives CDR1 SGHRS, CDR2 YFSETQ. The chain's CDR3 is CASRRLADNTDTQYF. The CDR3, as DNA: TGCGCCAGCAGGCGACTAGCAGACAACACAGATACGCAGTATTTT.

This chain joins TRBV4-1 and TRBJ2-5, with D possibly TRBD1 on 5 matching bases. This CDR3 is 13 amino acids long. CDR1 is MGHRA and CDR2 is YSYEKL in the germline V gene. The V end lost 6 bases, the J end lost 5 bases, and 13 bases lay between the germline ends. The CDR3 spells CASRPLPGETQYF. The CDR3 coding sequence is TGCGCCAGCAGACCCCTCCCAGGGGAGACCCAGTACTTC.

Only a few counts were recorded for this clone. The chain links TRBV4-2 to TRBJ2-6; D unresolved. V gave up 5 bases and J gave up 0 bases, with 8 bases separating them. Looked up from germline, CDR1 is LGHNA and CDR2 is YNFKEQ. CDR3 size: 15 residues. The CDR3 DNA reads as TGTGCCAGCAGCTTCGGTAGCTCTGGGGCCAACGTCCTGACTTTC. Encoded protein: CASSFGSSGANVLTF.

The V call is TRBV7-3, the J call TRBJ2-2; 11 bases map to TRBD2. From germline, CDR1 is SGHTA and CDR2 FQGTGA. Losses at the gene ends were 4 bases for V and 6 bases for J; bases not matched to a gene: 10. This CDR3 region has 17 residues. This CDR3 reads CASSSTTTSGIAGELFF. The CDR3 DNA is TGTGCCAGCAGCTCAACAACGACTAGCGGGATCGCCGGGGAGCTGTTTTTT.

The chain uses TRBV10-3 and TRBJ2-2, with 11 bases that match TRBD2. J lost 5 bases, V lost 6 bases, and 8 bases had no gene match. This CDR3 region has 16 residues. CDR1 is ENHRY, CDR2 SYGVKD, per germline. The CDR3 protein is CAIRRAGLAVTGELFF. In nucleotides, the CDR3 is TGTGCCATCAGACGAGCGGGACTAGCGGTAACCGGGGAGCTGTTTTTT.

This chain connects TRBV6-1 to TRBJ2-5; 8 nucleotides agree with TRBD2. This CDR3 is built from 14 residues. Germline CDR1 MNHNS, CDR2 SASEGT. Unmatched junction bases numbered 6, after V lost 2 bases and J lost 7 bases. DNA of the CDR3: TGTGCCAGCAGTGAATCCGGGGGGGCAGGGACCCAGTACTTC. Amino acids: CASSESGGAGTQYF.

The rearrangement joins TRBV5-1 to TRBJ2-1; the match to TRBD2 covers 12 bases. V dropped 4 bases and J dropped 3; count of bases not matched to a gene: 5. CDR1 SGHRS and CDR2 YFSETQ come from the germline V gene. This CDR3 contains 16 residues. The CDR3 DNA sequence: TGCGCCAGCAGCCCGCTAGCGGGAGGGGGCTACAATGAGCAGTTCTTC. Its translation is CASSPLAGGGYNEQFF.

The chain employs TRBV7-2 and TRBJ2-1; the D call may be TRBD1 or TRBD2 (6 bases each). In germline, CDR1 is SGHTA, CDR2 FQGNSA. This CDR3 is 13 amino acids long. V was pared by 5 bases and J by 6 bases, with 11 bases between. This chain's CDR3 is CASSPRGLNEQFF. The CDR3, as DNA: TGTGCCAGCAGCCCACGGGGGCTCAATGAGCAGTTCTTC.

This chain joins TRBV5-1 and TRBJ2-7; TRBD2 aligns across 8 bases. The CDR3 consists of 14 residues. CDR1 and CDR2 from the germline V gene are SGHRS and YFSETQ. Unmatched junction bases numbered 8, after V lost 0 bases and J lost 9 bases. The CDR3 region is CASSLVAGTLSQYF. The CDR3 DNA reads TGCGCCAGCAGCTTGGTAGCGGGAACTCTCTCGCAGTACTTC.